The next 32 T cell receptor beta chains were all read from a single sample in a study of beta chain features in type 1 diabetes. Study-wide results and limits: Across all four CD4+ subsets, people with type 1 diabetes showed modestly shorter TCRB CDR3s.

All of the isolated RNA was reverse transcribed, so expressed TCRB transcripts were sequenced. Sequenced by immunoSEQ multiplex PCR; TCRdb stores in-frame clones only, minus some. The data hold about 160,000 clones, with over 9% observed a single time. Antigens of these TCRs are unknown. What was sequenced was central memory CD4+ T cells from blood. The receptors were sampled from a man aged 25-45 years with type 1 diabetes.

The chain employs TRBV28 and TRBJ2-7, with D maybe TRBD1 (5 bases). Trimming left V 5 bases short and J 0 bases short, with 17 bases between. CDR1 is MDHEN, CDR2 SYDVKM, per germline. The CDR3 is 16 amino acids. CDR3 in amino acids: CASSALDSLSSYEQYF. DNA of the CDR3: TGTGCCAGCAGTGCACTCGACAGCTTAAGCTCCTACGAGCAGTACTTC.

The gene calls are TRBV5-1 and TRBJ2-1, with D perhaps matching TRBD2 (6 bases). The CDR3 extends over 14 amino acids. V shed 4 bases and J shed 6 bases, with 14 bases lying between them. Germline values: CDR1 SGHRS, CDR2 YFSETQ. CDR3 sequence reads: CASSPGVGGNEQFF. CDR3 nucleotides: TGCGCCAGCAGCCCGGGCGTGGGGGGCAATGAGCAGTTCTTC.

As DNA, the CDR3 is TGCGCCAGCAGCTGGTCCGGGACTAGCGTACCGAACACCGGGGAGCTGTTTTTT. This encodes CASSWSGTSVPNTGELFF. This sequence joins TRBV5-1 and TRBJ2-2; TRBD2 matches at 10 bases. In germline, CDR1 is SGHRS, CDR2 YFSETQ. CDR3 length: 18 residues. With V trimmed by 3 bases and J by 0 bases, 8 bases remained unmatched.

This clone has only a few counts. J is TRBJ2-7 and V is TRBV5-1; 9 bases are shared with TRBD1. This CDR3 comprises 15 residues. The V gene end was trimmed by 5 bases and the J gene end by 1 base; junction bases not matched to a gene: 7. CDR1 and CDR2 (germline): SGHRS, YFSETQ. The CDR3 is CASSPGTGPSYEQYF. In DNA, the CDR3 is TGCGCCAGCAGTCCCGGGACAGGGCCTTCCTACGAGCAGTACTTC.

V gene TRBV5-1 combines with J gene TRBJ2-1; tentative D call: TRBD2 (6 bases). V gave up 0 bases and J gave up 6 bases, with 16 bases separating them. Per the germline V gene, CDR1 is SGHRS and CDR2 is YFSETQ. This CDR3 is built from 16 residues. The CDR3 protein is CASSLGIRGGGNEQFF. CDR3 DNA: TGCGCCAGCAGCTTGGGCATACGGGGAGGAGGCAATGAGCAGTTCTTC. Together with reference TRBV5-1 and TRBJ2-1, the CDR3 gives the full variable domain: KAGVTQTPRYLIKTRGQQVTLSCSPISGHRSVSWYQQTPGQGLQFLFEYFSETQRNKGNFPGRFSGRQFSNSRSEMNVSTLELGDSALYLCASSLGIRGGGNEQFFGPGTRLTVL.

The chain employs TRBV5-1 and TRBJ2-1; 13 positions match TRBD2. The CDR3 spans 15 residues. After removal of 4 bases from V and 10 bases from J, the junction contained 8 bases not matched to a gene. CDR1 is SGHRS and CDR2 is YFSETQ in the germline V gene. CDR3 DNA: TGCGCCAGCAGCCCCCCGGGACTAGCGGGGAGGGAGCAGTTCTTC. Its translation: CASSPPGLAGREQFF.

The gene calls are TRBV27 and TRBJ2-7, with 9 bases identical to TRBD2. The CDR3 spans 18 residues. Germline V lookup: CDR1 MNHEY, CDR2 SMNVEV (reference sequence). V lost 2 bases, J lost 4 bases, and 15 bases stayed unmatched. CDR3 region: CASSLKVGLALGEYEQYF. The CDR3 DNA follows: TGTGCCAGCAGTTTAAAGGTCGGACTAGCGCTGGGCGAGTACGAGCAGTACTTC.

This clone has a count of ten or more. The rearrangement joins TRBV25-1 to TRBJ2-3, with a possible D match to TRBD2 (5 bases). V was shortened by 4 bases and J by 3 bases, with 8 bases between the two germline ends. The CDR3 length is 13 residues. Germline V gives CDR1 MGHDK, CDR2 SYGVNS. The CDR3 DNA sequence: TGTGCCAGCAGTGTTCCGGGGACAGATACGCAGTATTTT. Translation: CASSVPGTDTQYF.

In this sample, this clone turned up many times. The V and J genes are TRBV18 and TRBJ2-5; 12 nucleotides agree with TRBD1. This CDR3 contains 16 residues. With V trimmed by 1 base and J by 0 bases, 0 bases remained unmatched. Germline CDR1 is KGHSH and CDR2 is LQKENI. CDR3 sequence reads: CASSPRDRGHQETQYF. In DNA form, the CDR3 reads TGTGCCAGCTCACCACGGGACAGGGGGCACCAAGAGACCCAGTACTTC.

This clone was observed a few times. The V call is TRBV7-2, the J call TRBJ2-1; D possibly corresponds to TRBD1 (5 bases). The CDR3 extends over 14 amino acids. The V and J ends lost 3 bases and 13 bases respectively, with 19 bases between them. Germline V gene data show CDR1 as SGHTA and CDR2 as FQGNSA. This CDR3 is CASSLNAGLNFQFF. CDR3 coding DNA: TGTGCCAGCAGCTTGAACGCAGGGCTAAATTTCCAGTTCTTC. The full variable domain, with the rest looked up from reference TRBV7-2 and TRBJ2-1, is GAGVSQSPSNKVTEKGKDVELRCDPISGHTALYWYRQSLGQGLEFLIYFQGNSAPDKSGLPSDRFSAERTGGSVSTLTIQRTQQEDSAVYLCASSLNAGLNFQFFGPGTRLTVL.

This clone was picked up a small number of times. The V call is TRBV15, the J call TRBJ2-1; 7 bases agree with TRBD2. Germline V CDR1 and CDR2: LNHNV, YYDKDF (reference sequence). The CDR3 runs 21 residues. Trimming at V came to 4 bases and at J to 5 bases, leaving 26 bases not matched to a gene. The chain's CDR3 is CATSTTSSTSQRGRGDNEQFF. The CDR3 DNA sequence: TGTGCCACCAGCACCACCTCAAGCACATCTCAACGAGGGAGGGGCGACAATGAGCAGTTCTTC. The entire variable domain, with the rest obtained from reference TRBV15 and TRBJ2-1, is as follows: DAMVIQNPRYQVTQFGKPVTLSCSQTLNHNVMYWYQQKSSQAPKLLFHYYDKDFNNEADTPDNFQSRRPNTSFCFLDIRSPGLGDTAMYLCATSTTSSTSQRGRGDNEQFFGPGTRLTVL.

The chain couples TRBV18 to TRBJ2-1; weak D call: TRBD1 (6 bases). CDR1 KGHSH and CDR2 LQKENI come from the germline V gene. CDR3 length: 16 amino acids. V lost 6 bases and J 5 bases, leaving 20 bases between the germline ends. Written as DNA, the CDR3 is TGTGCCAGCTCGCCCCAGAGGGGGACAAGCAACAATGAGCAGTTCTTC. Translating it yields CASSPQRGTSNNEQFF.

This clone was found a few times. CDR3 DNA: TGTGCCAGCAGTTACTCCCCAGGGCAAGAGACCCAGTACTTC. It codes for CASSYSPGQETQYF. The chain joins TRBV6-6 to TRBJ2-5; perhaps TRBD1 as D (5 bases). V lost 0 bases and J 2 bases, leaving 7 bases between the germline ends. Germline assignment: CDR1 MNHNY and CDR2 SVGAGI (reference sequence). The length of the CDR3 is 14 residues.

This chain joins TRBV28 and TRBJ2-3; a possible D gene is TRBD2 (6 bases). This CDR3 comprises 12 residues. Germline V gene data show CDR1 as MDHEN and CDR2 as SYDVKM. Trimming left V 3 bases short and J 6 bases short, with 7 bases between. CDR3 DNA: TGTGCCAGCAGTTTGGCGGGGGATACGCAGTATTTT. This codes for CASSLAGDTQYF.

Comments on this clone: This specimen includes other DNA sequences encoding the same CDR3. The CDR3: CASSFRTSGSADTQYF. The CDR3 bases are TGTGCCAGCAGCTTCCGGACTAGCGGGAGCGCAGATACGCAGTATTTT. The V call is TRBV11-2, the J call TRBJ2-3; 13 nucleotides align to TRBD2. V was pared by 3 bases and J by 4 bases, with 4 bases of the junction left unmatched. This CDR3 spans 16 amino acids. Germline V gene sequence: CDR1 SGHAT, CDR2 FQNNGV. The complete variable domain, with remaining parts taken from reference TRBV11-2 and TRBJ2-3, reads EAGVAQSPRYKIIEKRQSVAFWCNPISGHATLYWYQQILGQGPKLLIQFQNNGVVDDSQLPKDRFSAERLKGVDSTLKIQPAKLEDSAVYLCASSFRTSGSADTQYFGPGTRLTVL.

This clone has more than one count but fewer than ten. The chain carries TRBV14 and TRBJ2-7; no clear D. The CDR3 has 11 residues. From germline, CDR1 is SGHDN and CDR2 FVKESK. Trimming cost V 5 bases and J 3 bases, with 5 bases left between them. The CDR3, as DNA: TGTGCCAGCAGCTATTTCTACGAGCAGTACTTC. Translation: CASSYFYEQYF.

The chain is built from TRBV11-3 and TRBJ1-2; no definite D call. Germline assignment: CDR1 SGHNT and CDR2 YENEEA. This CDR3 contains 12 residues. V lost 2 bases to trimming and J lost 12 bases, with 13 bases between them. The CDR3 DNA sequence: TGTGCCAGCAGCTTAAACGCGAGGGTGAACACCTTC. Residues: CASSLNARVNTF.

The genes are TRBV14 and TRBJ2-5; D is unresolved. Germline V lookup: CDR1 SGHDN, CDR2 FVKESK. CDR3 length: 13 amino acids. The V gene lost 2 bases and the J gene lost 5 bases, with 9 bases spanning the gap. CDR3 protein: CASSQRARETQYF. DNA for the CDR3: TGTGCCAGCAGCCAAAGAGCGAGGGAGACCCAGTACTTC.

This clone was detected only a few times. Written as DNA, the CDR3 is TGTGCCAGCAGCCACCGGGACAGGTTACAGCCCCAGCATTTT. Its translation: CASSHRDRLQPQHF. The rearrangement uses TRBV7-2 and TRBJ1-5, with 8 bases identical to TRBD1. Trimming took 5 bases from V and 7 from J; bases not matched to a gene: 7. This CDR3 region has 14 residues. Germline V CDR1 and CDR2: SGHTA, FQGNSA.

This chain joins TRBV6-1 and TRBJ2-4, with a weak D call TRBD2 (7 bases). Trimming took off 2 bases at V and 0 bases at J, with 17 bases between the two ends. CDR3 size: 18 residues. Germline CDR1 is MNHNS and CDR2 is SASEGT. The CDR3 region is CASSERGTTGLAKNIQYF. DNA for the CDR3: TGTGCCAGCAGTGAAAGGGGGACTACAGGGCTAGCCAAAAACATTCAGTACTTC.

A few counts support this clone. The chain combines TRBV25-1 with TRBJ2-7, with D tentatively TRBD2 (6 bases). CDR3 length: 13 residues. Germline CDR1 is MGHDK and CDR2 is SYGVNS. Trimming cost V 2 bases and J 2 bases, with 7 bases left between them. The CDR3 bases are TGTGCCAGCAGTGAAGGGGGGACCTACGAGCAGTACTTC. It yields the protein CASSEGGTYEQYF.

This clone was seen only a few times. The chain links TRBV2 to TRBJ2-3; 12 nucleotides agree with TRBD2. V was clipped by 6 bases and J by 5 bases; unmatched bases: 6. CDR1 is SNHLY and CDR2 is FYNNEI in the germline V gene. The CDR3 has 15 amino acids. The CDR3 spells CASRTMGLAGDTQYF. CDR3 DNA: TGTGCCAGCAGGACCATGGGACTAGCGGGAGATACGCAGTATTTT. Looking up the rest from reference TRBV2 and TRBJ2-3 gives the full variable domain: EPEVTQTPSHQVTQMGQEVILRCVPISNHLYFYWYRQILGQKVEFLVSFYNNEISEKSEIFDDQFSVERPDGSNFTLKIRSTKLEDSAMYFCASRTMGLAGDTQYFGPGTRLTVL.

This chain connects TRBV28 to TRBJ2-1; TRBD2 aligns across 9 bases. The V and J ends lost 5 bases and 7 bases, in that order; junction bases with no gene match: 9. This CDR3 is built from 15 residues. Germline CDR1 reads MDHEN; CDR2 reads SYDVKM. The CDR3 DNA sequence: TGTGCCAGCAGTGGCGGCGGGACTAGCAGAAATGAGCAGTTCTTC. This sequence encodes CASSGGGTSRNEQFF.

On this clone: In the same sample, other DNA sequences code for this CDR3. The chain is built from TRBV5-1 and TRBJ2-5, with a possible D match to TRBD1 (6 bases). The CDR3 loop spans 14 amino acids. Trimming cost V 4 bases and J 2 bases, with 12 bases left between them. Germline CDR1 is SGHRS and CDR2 is YFSETQ. The CDR3 sequence: CASSPPGVQETQYF. CDR3 nucleotide sequence: TGCGCCAGCAGCCCCCCAGGGGTGCAAGAGACCCAGTACTTC.

The sample holds a few counts of this clone. The genes are TRBV10-3 and TRBJ1-2; D is unclear. V gave up 2 bases and J gave up 0 bases, with 10 bases separating them. The CDR3 length is 15 residues. Germline loops: CDR1 ENHRY, CDR2 SYGVKD. CDR3 amino acids: CAISEVQDPNYGYTF. DNA of the CDR3: TGTGCCATCAGTGAGGTCCAGGATCCTAACTATGGCTACACCTTC.

This clone was counted a few times. The chain combines TRBV23-1 with TRBJ2-1, with 12 bases identical to TRBD2. TRBV23-1 is noted as an ORF with a role that remains uncertain. The CDR3 length is 21 residues. J was trimmed by 10 bases and V by 3 bases; bases with no gene match: 25. CDR3 residues: CASSHRDRDRTIPSGRGEQFF. The CDR3 coding sequence is TGCGCCAGCAGTCATAGGGACCGGGACAGGACAATCCCTAGCGGGAGGGGCGAGCAGTTCTTC.

This clone has just a few counts. The rearrangement uses TRBV29-1 and TRBJ2-3; D remains ambiguous. CDR1 is SQVTM and CDR2 is ANQGSEA in the germline V gene. Trimming took off 4 bases at V and 3 bases at J, with 8 bases between the two ends. The CDR3 sequence is 12 residues long. As DNA, the CDR3 is TGCAGCGTTGCTGAGACTACAGATACGCAGTATTTT. Translated: CSVAETTDTQYF.

In its sample, this clone was seen a few times. The chain joins TRBV2 to TRBJ1-2; D unclear. Germline V lookup: CDR1 SNHLY, CDR2 FYNNEI. V was shortened by 3 bases and J by 5 bases, with 4 bases between the two germline ends. This CDR3 spans 11 amino acids. The CDR3 nucleotides read TGTGCCAGCAGTGACCGGTATGGCTACACCTTC. It specifies CASSDRYGYTF.

This clone was detected a few times. The V and J genes are TRBV4-2 and TRBJ2-5; TRBD2 matches at 7 bases. Germline V gives CDR1 LGHNA, CDR2 YNFKEQ. The CDR3 has 20 amino acids. V was clipped by 3 bases and J by 1 base; unmatched bases: 20. This CDR3 is CASSHVGTGTNRPFQETQYF. The CDR3 nucleotides read TGTGCCAGCAGCCATGTTGGCACCGGGACTAACAGACCCTTCCAAGAGACCCAGTACTTC.

This clone appeared a few times. The chain combines TRBV27 with TRBJ2-3; 7 bases fit TRBD2. After removal of 4 bases from V and 2 bases from J, the junction contained 9 bases not matched to a gene. The germline V gene has CDR1 MNHEY and CDR2 SMNVEV (reference sequence). This CDR3 region has 16 residues. The CDR3 region is CASSSRRGGVTDTQYF. CDR3 coding DNA: TGTGCCAGCAGTTCTCGGCGGGGAGGGGTCACAGATACGCAGTATTTT.

This clone was observed a handful of times. The V gene is TRBV5-4, the J gene TRBJ2-1, with D tentatively TRBD1 (6 bases). Trimming took off 0 bases at V and 14 bases at J, with 12 bases between the two ends. CDR1 and CDR2 from the germline V gene are SGHNT and YYREEE (reference sequence). The CDR3 is 12 amino acids. This chain's CDR3 is CASSLGDGTKFF. CDR3 nucleotide sequence: TGTGCCAGCAGCTTGGGGGACGGGACAAAGTTCTTC.

The rearrangement links TRBV10-3 to TRBJ2-3; TRBD2 agrees at 9 bases. This CDR3 has 18 residues. The ends lost 4 bases at V and 2 bases at J; junction bases unmatched: 13. CDR1 is ENHRY, CDR2 SYGVKD, per germline. CDR3 coding DNA: TGTGCCATCAGTGGTCCCGGGGGCCTAGCGGGATTCACAGATACGCAGTATTTT. This codes for CAISGPGGLAGFTDTQYF.